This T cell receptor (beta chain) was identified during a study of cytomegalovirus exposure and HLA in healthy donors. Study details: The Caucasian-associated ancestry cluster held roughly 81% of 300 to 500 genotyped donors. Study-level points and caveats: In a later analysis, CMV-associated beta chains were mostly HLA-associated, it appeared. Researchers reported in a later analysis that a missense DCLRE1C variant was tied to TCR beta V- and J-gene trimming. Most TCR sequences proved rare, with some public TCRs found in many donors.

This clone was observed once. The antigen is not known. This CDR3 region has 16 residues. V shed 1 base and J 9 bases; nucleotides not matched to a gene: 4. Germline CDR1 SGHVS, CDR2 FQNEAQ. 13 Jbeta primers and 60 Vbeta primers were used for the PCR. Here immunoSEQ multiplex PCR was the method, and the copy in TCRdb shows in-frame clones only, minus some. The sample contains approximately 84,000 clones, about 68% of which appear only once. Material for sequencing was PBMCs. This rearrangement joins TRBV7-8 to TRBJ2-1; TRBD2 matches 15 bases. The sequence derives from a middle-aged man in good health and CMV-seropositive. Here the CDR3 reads CASSLGTSGRAFEQFF. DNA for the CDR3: TGTGCCAGCAGCTTAGGGACTAGCGGGAGGGCGTTTGAGCAGTTCTTC.